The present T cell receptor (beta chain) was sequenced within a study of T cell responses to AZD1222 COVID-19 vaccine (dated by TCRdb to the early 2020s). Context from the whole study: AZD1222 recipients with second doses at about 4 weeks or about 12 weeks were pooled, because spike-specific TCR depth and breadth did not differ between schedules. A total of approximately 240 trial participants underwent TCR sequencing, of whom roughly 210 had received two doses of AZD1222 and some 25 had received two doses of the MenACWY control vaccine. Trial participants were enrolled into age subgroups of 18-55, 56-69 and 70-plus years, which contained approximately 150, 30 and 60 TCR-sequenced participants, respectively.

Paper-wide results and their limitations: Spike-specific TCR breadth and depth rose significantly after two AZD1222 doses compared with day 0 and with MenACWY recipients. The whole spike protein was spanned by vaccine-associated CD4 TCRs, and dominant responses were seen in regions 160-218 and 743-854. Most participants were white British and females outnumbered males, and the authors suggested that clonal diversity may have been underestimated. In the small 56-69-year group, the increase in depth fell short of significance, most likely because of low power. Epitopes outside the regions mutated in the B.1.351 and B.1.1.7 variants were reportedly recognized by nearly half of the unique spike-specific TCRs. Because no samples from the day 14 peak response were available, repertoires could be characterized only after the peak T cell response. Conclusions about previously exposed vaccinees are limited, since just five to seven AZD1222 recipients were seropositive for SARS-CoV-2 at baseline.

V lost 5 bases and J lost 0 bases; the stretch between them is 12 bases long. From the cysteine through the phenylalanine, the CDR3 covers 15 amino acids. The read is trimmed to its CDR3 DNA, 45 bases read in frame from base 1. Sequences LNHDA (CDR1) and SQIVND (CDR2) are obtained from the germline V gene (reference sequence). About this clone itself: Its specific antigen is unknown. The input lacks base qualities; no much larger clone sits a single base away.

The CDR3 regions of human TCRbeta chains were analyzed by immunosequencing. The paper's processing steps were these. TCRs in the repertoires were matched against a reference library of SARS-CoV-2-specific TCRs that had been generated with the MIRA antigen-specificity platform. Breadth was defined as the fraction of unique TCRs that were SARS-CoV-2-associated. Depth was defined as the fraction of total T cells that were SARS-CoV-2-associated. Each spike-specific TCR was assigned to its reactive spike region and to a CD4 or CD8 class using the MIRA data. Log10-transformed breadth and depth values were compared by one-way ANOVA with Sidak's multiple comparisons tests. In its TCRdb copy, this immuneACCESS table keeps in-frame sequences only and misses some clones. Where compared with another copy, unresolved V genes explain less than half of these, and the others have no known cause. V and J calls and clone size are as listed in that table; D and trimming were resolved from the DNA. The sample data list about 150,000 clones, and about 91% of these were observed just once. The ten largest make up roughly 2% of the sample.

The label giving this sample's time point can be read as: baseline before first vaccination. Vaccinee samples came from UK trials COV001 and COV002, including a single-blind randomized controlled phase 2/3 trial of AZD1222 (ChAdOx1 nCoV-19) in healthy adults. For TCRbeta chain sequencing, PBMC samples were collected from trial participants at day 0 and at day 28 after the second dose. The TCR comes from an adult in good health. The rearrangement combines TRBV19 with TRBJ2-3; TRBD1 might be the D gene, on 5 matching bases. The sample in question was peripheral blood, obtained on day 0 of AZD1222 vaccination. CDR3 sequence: CASSVQGSSTDTQYF. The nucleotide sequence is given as TGTGCCAGTAGTGTTCAGGGCTCTAGCACAGATACGCAGTATTTT.